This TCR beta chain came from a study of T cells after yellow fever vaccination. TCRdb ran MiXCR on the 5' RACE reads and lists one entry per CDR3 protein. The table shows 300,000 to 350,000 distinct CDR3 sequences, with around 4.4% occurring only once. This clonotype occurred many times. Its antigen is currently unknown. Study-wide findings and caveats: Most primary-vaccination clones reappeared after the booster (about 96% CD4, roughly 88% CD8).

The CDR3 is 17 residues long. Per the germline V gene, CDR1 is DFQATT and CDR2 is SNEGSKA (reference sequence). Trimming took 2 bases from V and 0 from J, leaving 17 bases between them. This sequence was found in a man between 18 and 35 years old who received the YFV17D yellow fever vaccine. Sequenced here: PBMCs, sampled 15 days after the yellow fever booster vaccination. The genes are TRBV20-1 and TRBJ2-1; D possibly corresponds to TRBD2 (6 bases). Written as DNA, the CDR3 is TGCAGTGCTAGAAAGGGACTTAGGGACGGCTCCTACAATGAGCAGTTCTTC. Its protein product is CSARKGLRDGSYNEQFF.